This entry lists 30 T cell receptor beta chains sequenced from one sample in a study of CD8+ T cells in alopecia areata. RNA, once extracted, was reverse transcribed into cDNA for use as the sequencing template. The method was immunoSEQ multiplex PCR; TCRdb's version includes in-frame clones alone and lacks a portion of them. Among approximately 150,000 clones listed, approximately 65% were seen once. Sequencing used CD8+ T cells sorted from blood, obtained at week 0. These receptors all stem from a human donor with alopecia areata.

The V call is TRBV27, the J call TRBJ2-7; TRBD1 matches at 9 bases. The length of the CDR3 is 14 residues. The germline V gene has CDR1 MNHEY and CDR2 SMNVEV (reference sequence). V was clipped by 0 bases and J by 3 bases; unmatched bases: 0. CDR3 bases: TGTGCCAGCAGTTTATCGGACAGGGGCTACGAGCAGTACTTC. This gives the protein CASSLSDRGYEQYF.

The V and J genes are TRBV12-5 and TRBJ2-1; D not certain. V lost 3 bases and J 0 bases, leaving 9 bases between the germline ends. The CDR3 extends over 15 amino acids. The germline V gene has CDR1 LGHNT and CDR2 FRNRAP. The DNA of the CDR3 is TGTGCTAGTGGTTTAACAGCTGGCTCCTACAATGAGCAGTTCTTC. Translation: CASGLTAGSYNEQFF.

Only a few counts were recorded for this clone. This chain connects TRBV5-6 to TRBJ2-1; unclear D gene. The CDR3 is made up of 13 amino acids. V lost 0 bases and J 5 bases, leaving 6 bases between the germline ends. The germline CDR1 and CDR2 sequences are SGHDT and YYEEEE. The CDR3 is CASSLVSNNEQFF. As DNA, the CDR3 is TGTGCCAGCAGCTTGGTATCGAACAATGAGCAGTTCTTC.

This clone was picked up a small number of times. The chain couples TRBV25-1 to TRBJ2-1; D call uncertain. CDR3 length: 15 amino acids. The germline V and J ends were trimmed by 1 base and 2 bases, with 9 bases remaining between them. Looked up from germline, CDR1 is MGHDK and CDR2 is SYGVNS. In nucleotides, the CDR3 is TGTGCCAGCAGTGAATTAGACAACGCCTACAATGAGCAGTTCTTC. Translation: CASSELDNAYNEQFF.

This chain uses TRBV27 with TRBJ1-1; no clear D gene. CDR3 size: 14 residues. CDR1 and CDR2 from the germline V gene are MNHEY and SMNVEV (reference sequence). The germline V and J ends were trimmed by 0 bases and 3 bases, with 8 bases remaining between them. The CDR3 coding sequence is TGTGCCAGCAGTTTATCTAGGGCGGACACTGAAGCTTTCTTT. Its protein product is CASSLSRADTEAFF.

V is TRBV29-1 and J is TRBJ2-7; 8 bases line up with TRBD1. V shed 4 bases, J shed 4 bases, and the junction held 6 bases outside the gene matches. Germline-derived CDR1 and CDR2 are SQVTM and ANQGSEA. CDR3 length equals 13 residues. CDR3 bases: TGCAGCGTTGGGCAGGGGGCGAGGTACGAGCAGTACTTC. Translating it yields CSVGQGARYEQYF.

The CDR3 protein is CASSFSQEANTGELFF. The CDR3 bases are TGTGCCAGCAGCTTTAGCCAGGAAGCGAACACCGGGGAGCTGTTTTTT. The J gene is TRBJ2-2, the V gene TRBV7-9; no clear D gene. The CDR3 covers 16 residues. CDR1 is SEHNR, CDR2 FQNEAQ, per germline (reference sequence). With 3 bases removed from V and 0 bases from J, the gap between germline ends came to 11 bases.

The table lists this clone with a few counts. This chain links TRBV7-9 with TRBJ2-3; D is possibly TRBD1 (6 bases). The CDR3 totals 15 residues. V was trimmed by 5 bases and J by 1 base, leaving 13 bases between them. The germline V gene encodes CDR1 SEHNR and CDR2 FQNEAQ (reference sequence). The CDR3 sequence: CASSPRQGRTDTQYF. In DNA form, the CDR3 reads TGTGCCAGCAGCCCCCGCCAGGGGCGCACAGATACGCAGTATTTT.

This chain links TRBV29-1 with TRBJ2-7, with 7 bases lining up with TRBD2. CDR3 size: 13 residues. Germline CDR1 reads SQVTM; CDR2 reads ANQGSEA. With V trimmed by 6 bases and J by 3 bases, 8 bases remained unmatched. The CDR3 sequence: CSVRDYSNYEQYF. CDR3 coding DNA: TGCAGCGTGCGGGACTACTCAAACTACGAGCAGTACTTC.

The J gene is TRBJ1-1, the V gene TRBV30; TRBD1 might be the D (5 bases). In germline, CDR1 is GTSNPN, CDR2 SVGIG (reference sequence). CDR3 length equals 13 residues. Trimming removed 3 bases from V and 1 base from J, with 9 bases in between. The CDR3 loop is CAWSHGGNTEAFF. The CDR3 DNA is TGTGCCTGGAGCCACGGGGGGAACACTGAAGCTTTCTTT.

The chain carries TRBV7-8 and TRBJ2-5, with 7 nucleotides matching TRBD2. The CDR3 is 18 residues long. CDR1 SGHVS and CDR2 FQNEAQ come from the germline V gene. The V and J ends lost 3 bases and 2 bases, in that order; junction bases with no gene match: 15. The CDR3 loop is CASSLETGRGSKQETQYF. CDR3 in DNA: TGTGCCAGCAGCTTGGAGACGGGGCGGGGGAGTAAACAAGAGACCCAGTACTTC.

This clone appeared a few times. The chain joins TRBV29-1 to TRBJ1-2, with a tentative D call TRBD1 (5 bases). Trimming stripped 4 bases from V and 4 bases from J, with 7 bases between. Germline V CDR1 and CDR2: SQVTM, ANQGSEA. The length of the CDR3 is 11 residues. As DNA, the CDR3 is TGCAGCGTTGTAGGGACCTATGGCTACACCTTC. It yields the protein CSVVGTYGYTF.

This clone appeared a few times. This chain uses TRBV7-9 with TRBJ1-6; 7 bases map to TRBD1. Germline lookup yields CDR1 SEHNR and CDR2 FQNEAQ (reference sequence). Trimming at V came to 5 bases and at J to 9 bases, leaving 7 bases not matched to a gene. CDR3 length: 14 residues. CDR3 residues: CASSGDREPSPLHF. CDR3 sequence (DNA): TGTGCCAGCAGCGGTGACAGGGAGCCTTCACCCCTCCACTTT.

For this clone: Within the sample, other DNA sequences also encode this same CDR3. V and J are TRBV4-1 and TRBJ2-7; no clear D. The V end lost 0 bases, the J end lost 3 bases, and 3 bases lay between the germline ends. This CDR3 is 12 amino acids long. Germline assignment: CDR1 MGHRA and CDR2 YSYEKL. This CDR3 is CASSQDSYEQYF. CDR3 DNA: TGCGCCAGCAGCCAAGATAGCTACGAGCAGTACTTC.

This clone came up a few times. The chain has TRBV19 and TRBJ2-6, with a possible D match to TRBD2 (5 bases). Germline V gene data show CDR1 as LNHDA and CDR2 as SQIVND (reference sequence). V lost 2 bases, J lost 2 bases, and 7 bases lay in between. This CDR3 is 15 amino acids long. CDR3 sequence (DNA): TGTGCCAGTAGTATATCCGGGGCTGGGGCCAACGTCCTGACTTTC. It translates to CASSISGAGANVLTF.

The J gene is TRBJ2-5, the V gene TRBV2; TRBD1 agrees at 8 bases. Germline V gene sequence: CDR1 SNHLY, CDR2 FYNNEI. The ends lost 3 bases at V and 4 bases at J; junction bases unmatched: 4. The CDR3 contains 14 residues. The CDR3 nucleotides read TGTGCCAGCAGTGACAGGGGGCCGGGAGAGACCCAGTACTTC. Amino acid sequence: CASSDRGPGETQYF.

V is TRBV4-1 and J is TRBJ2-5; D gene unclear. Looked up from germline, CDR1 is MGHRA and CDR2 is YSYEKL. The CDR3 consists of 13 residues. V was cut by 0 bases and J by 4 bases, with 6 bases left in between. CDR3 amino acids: CASSQDRVETQYF. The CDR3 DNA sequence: TGCGCCAGCAGCCAAGATCGGGTAGAGACCCAGTACTTC.

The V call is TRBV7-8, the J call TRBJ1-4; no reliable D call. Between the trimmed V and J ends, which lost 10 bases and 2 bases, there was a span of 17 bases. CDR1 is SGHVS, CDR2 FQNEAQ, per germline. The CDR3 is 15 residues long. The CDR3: CATAAEGSTNEKLFF. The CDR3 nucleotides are TGTGCCACCGCAGCGGAGGGTAGTACTAATGAAAAACTGTTTTTT.

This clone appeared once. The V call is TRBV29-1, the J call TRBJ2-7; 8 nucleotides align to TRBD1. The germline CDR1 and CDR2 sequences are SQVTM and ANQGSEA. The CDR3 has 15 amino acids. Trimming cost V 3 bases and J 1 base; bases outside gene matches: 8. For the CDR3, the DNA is TGCAGCGTTGATCTGGGCAGGGGGCTATCCTACGAGCAGTACTTC. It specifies CSVDLGRGLSYEQYF.

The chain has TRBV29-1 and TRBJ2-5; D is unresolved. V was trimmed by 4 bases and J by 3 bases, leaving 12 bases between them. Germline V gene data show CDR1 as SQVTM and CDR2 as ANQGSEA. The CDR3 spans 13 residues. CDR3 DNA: TGCAGCGTTGGGGGTCCAAGGGAAGAGACCCAGTACTTC. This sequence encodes CSVGGPREETQYF. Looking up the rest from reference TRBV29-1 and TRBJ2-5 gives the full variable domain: SAVISQKPSRDICQRGTSLTIQCQVDSQVTMMFWYRQQPGQSLTLIATANQGSEATYESGFVIDKFPISRPNLTFSTLTVSNMSPEDSSIYLCSVGGPREETQYFGPGTRLLVL.

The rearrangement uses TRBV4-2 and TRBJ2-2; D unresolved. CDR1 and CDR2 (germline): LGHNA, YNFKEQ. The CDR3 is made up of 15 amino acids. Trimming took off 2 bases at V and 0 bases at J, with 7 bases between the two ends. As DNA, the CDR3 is TGTGCCAGCAGCCAACAGAGAACGAACACCGGGGAGCTGTTTTTT. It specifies CASSQQRTNTGELFF.

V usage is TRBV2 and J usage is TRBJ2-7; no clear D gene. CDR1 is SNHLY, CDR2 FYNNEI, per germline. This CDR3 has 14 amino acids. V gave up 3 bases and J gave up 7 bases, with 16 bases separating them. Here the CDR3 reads CASSDGARSEEQYF. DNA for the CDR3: TGTGCCAGCAGTGACGGTGCCAGGTCGGAAGAGCAGTACTTC.

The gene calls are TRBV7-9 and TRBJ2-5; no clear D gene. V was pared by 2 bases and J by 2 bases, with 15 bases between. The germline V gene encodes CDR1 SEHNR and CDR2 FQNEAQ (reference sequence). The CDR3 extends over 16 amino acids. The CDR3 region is CASSLLWGSTQETQYF. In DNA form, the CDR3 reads TGTGCCAGCAGCTTACTCTGGGGATCCACACAAGAGACCCAGTACTTC.

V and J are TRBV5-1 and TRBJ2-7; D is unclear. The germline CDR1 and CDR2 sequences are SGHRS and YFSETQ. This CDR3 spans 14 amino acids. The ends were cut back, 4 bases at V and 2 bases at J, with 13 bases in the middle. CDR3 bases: TGCGCCAGCAGCCCCTCGATGGCAGCCTACGAGCAGTACTTC. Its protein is CASSPSMAAYEQYF.

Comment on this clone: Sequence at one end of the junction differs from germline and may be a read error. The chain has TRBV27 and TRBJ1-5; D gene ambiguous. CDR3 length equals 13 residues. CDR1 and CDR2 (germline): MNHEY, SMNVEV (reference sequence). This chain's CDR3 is CASSLFSDQPQHF. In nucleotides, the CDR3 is TGTGCCAGCAGTTTATTTAGCGATCAGCCCCAGCATTTT.

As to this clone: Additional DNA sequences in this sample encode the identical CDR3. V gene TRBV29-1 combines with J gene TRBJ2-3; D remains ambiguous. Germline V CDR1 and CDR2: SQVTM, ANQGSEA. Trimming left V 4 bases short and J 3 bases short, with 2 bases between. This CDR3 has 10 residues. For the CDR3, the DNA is TGCAGCGTTGGAACAGATACGCAGTATTTT. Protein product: CSVGTDTQYF.

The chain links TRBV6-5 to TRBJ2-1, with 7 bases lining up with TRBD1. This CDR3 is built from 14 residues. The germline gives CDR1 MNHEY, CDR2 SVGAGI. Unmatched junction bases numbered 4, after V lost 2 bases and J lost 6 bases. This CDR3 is CASSYVRGSNEQFF. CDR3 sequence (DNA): TGTGCCAGCAGTTACGTCAGGGGGTCCAATGAGCAGTTCTTC.

CDR3 sequence (DNA): TGTGCCTGGAGTACCCTGGGGGGCGAACATGAAGCTTTCTTT. Translation: CAWSTLGGEHEAFF. V gene TRBV30 combines with J gene TRBJ1-1, with a possible D match to TRBD1 (6 bases). Germline loops: CDR1 GTSNPN, CDR2 SVGIG (reference sequence). The CDR3 totals 14 residues. V was clipped by 2 bases and J by 7 bases, with 17 bases between them.

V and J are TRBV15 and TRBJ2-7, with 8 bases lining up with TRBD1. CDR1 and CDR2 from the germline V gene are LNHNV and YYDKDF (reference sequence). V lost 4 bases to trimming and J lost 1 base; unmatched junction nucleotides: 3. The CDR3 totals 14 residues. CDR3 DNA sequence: TGTGCCACCAGCATCTGGACAGGGTCCTACGAGCAGTACTTC. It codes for CATSIWTGSYEQYF.

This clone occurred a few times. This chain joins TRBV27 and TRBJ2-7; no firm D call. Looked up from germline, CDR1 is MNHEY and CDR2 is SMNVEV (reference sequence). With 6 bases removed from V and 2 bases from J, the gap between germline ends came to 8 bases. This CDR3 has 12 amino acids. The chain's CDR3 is CASSPNTYEQYF. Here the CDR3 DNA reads TGTGCCAGCAGCCCTAACACCTACGAGCAGTACTTC.